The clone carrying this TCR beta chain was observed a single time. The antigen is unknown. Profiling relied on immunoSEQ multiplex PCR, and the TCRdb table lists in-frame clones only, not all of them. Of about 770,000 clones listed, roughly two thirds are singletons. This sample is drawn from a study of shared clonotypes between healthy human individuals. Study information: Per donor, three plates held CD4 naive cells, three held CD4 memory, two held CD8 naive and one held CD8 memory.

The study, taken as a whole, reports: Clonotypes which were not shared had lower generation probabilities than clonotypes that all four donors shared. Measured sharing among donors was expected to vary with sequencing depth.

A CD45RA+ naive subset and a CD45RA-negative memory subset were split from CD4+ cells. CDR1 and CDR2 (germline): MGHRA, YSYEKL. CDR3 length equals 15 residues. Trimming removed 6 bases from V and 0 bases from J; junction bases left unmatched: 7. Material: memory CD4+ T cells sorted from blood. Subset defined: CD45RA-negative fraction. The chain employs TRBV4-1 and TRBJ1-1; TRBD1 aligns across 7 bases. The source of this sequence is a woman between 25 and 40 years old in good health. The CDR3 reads CASRRDSYMNTEAFF. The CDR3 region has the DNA TGCGCCAGCAGGCGGGACAGCTACATGAACACTGAAGCTTTCTTT.